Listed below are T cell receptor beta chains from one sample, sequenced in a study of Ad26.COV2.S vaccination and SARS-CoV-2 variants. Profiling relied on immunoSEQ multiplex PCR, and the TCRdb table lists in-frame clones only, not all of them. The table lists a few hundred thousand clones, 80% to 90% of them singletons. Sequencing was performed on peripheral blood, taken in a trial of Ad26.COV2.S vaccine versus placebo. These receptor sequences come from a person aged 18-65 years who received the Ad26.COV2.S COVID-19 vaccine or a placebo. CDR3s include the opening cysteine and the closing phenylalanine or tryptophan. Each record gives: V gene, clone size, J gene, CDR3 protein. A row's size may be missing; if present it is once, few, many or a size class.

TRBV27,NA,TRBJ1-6,CASSFSGQVPISPLHF
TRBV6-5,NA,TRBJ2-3,CASSLAGERDTQYF
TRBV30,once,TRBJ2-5,CAWSQSETQYF
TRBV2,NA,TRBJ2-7,CASRNQGVSYEQYF
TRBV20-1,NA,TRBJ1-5,CSASKGGDQPQHF
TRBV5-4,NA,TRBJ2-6,CASRAGTGSGAGANVLTF
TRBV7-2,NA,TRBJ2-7,CASTFQVEQYF
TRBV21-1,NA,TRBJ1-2,CASSRTGTNYGYTF
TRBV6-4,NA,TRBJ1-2,CASSRPPQGYTF
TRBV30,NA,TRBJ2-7,CAWSTNREPFEQYF
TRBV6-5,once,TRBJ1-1,CASSYHRVNTEAFF
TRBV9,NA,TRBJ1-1,CASNAGGNTEAFF
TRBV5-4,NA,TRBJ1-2,CASSTEPGRQDGYTF
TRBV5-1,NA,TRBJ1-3,CASSEGTEGNTIYF
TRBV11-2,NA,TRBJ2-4,CASSPTTGTSWAKNIQYF
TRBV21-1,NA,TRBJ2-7,CASNKRDSGSSYEQYF
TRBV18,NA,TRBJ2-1,CASSPPGTGYNEQFF
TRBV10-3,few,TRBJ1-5,CAISESTNQPQHF
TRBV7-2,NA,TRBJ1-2,CASSLRSGPDNYGYTF
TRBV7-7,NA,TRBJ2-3,CASSSLKGGQHTQYF
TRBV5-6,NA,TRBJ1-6,CASSLNVRDSPLHF
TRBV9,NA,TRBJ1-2,CASSAMGGQGSGGYTF
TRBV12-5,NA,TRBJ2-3,CASGRWTGGFTDTQYF
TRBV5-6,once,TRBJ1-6,CASSLEGTDYNSPLHF
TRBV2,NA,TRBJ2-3,CASSGLARGMPDTQYF
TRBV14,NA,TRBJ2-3,CASSQAATDTQYF
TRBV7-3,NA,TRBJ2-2,CASSLTGRPGELFF
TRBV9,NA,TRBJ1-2,CASRPDVRGYGYTF
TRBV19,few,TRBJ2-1,CASISRQGSYNEQFF
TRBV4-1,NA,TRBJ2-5,CASSLADRGLSKETQYF
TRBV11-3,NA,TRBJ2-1,CASSYVRGSYNEQFF
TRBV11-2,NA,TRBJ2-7,CASSFRQDATYEQYF
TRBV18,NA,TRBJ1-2,CATFSQTADYGYTF
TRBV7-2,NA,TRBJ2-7,CASSQFYRMISSYEQYF
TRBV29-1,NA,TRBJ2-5,CSVESGHYQETQYF
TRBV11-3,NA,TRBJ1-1,CASSHRGSAEAFF
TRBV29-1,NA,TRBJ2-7,CSVEYTIGYEQYF
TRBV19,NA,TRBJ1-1,CARKTGGETEAFF
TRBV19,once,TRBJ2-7,CASSIGTGHEQYF
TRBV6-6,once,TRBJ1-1,CASSYSGTNTEAFF
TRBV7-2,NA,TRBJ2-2,CASSPQTGMGGELFF
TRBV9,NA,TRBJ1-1,CASSVGVRGALHPEAFF
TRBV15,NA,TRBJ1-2,CATSREGGGSYGYTF
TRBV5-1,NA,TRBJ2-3,CASSRTSGGAPDTQYF
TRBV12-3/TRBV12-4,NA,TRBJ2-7,CASSLGGTYEQYF
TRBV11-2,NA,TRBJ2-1,CASSFSDSDEQFF
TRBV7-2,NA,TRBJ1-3,CASSTRQGTAGNTIYF
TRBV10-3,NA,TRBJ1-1,CAISERGGENTEAFF
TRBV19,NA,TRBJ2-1,CASRVDASGVYNEQFF
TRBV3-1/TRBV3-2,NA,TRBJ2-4,CASSPGPNIQYF
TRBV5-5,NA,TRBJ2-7,CASSLGGTYEQYF
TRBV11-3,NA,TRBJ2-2,CASSPHTGELFF
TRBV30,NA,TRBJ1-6,CAWSVSRQGSSPLHF
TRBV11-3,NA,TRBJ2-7,CASSFERGESSYEQYF
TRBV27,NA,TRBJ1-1,CASSLSGRETEAFF
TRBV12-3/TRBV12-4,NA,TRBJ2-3,CASSLARGGTQYF
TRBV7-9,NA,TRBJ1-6,CATGFDSPLHF
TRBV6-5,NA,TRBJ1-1,CASSLDRNTEAFF